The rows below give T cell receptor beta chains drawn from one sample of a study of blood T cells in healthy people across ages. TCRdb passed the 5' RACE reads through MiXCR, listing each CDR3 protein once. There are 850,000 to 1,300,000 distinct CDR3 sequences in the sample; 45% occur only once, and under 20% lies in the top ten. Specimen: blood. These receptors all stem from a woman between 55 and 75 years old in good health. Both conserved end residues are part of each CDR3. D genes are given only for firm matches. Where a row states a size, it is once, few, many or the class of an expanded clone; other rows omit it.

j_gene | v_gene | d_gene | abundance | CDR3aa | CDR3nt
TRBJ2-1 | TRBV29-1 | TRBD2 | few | CSAGRAGVGGDEQFF | TGCAGCGCCGGCCGAGCGGGGGTAGGTGGGGATGAGCAGTTCTTC
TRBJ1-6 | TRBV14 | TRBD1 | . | CASSQVRGLNSPLHF | TGTGCCAGCAGCCAAGTCAGGGGGCTTAATTCACCCCTCCACTTT
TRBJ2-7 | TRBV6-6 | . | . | CASSPDRGGYGEQYF | TGTGCCAGCAGTCCCGACAGGGGAGGGTACGGCGAGCAGTACTTC
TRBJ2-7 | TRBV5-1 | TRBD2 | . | CASSVGLLSGSSYEQYF | TGCGCCAGCAGCGTCGGCCTCCTGAGCGGGAGCTCCTACGAGCAGTACTTC
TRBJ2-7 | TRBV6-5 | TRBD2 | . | CASSSLTSAHEQYF | TGTGCCAGCAGTTCGCTGACTAGCGCCCACGAGCAGTACTTC
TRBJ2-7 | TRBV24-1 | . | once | CVTSDIGTLEQYF | TGTGTCACCAGTGACATCGGGACTCTCGAGCAGTACTTC
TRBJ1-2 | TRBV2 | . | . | CASSENKLLNYGYTF | TGTGCCAGCAGTGAAAACAAACTTCTTAACTATGGCTACACCTTC
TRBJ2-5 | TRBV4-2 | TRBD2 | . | CASSQESGTSGSIYNEQYF | TGTGCCAGCAGCCAAGAGTCCGGGACTAGCGGGAGCATCTACAATGAGCAGTACTTC
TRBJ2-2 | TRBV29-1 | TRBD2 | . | CSVEGTASGDTGELFF | TGCAGCGTTGAGGGCACGGCTAGCGGGGACACCGGGGAGCTGTTTTTT
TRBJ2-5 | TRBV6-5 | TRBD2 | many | CASRPSGGNQETQYF | TGTGCCAGCAGACCCAGCGGGGGGAATCAAGAGACCCAGTACTTC
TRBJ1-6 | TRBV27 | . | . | CASSLGAGGTHNSPLHF | TGTGCCAGCAGTCTGGGCGCCGGGGGGACACATAATTCACCCCTCCACTTT
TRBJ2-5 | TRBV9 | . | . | CASSVGPIGKTQYF | TGTGCCAGCAGCGTAGGTCCCATAGGGAAGACCCAGTACTTC
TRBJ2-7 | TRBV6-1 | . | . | CASIGGIQGEQYF | TGTGCCAGCATTGGGGGCATACAAGGCGAGCAGTACTTC
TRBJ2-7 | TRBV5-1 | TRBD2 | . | CASSLEGTSGSLSEQYF | TGCGCCAGCAGCTTGGAAGGGACTAGCGGGAGCCTGAGTGAGCAGTACTTC
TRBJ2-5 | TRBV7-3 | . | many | CASSFYVGETQYF | TGTGCCAGCAGCTTCTACGTGGGAGAGACCCAGTACTTC
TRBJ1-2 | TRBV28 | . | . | CASSLGGINSPGGYTF | TGTGCCAGCAGTTTAGGGGGTATAAATAGTCCAGGCGGCTACACCTTC
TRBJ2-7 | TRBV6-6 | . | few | CASRPTGTASYEQYF | TGTGCCAGCAGACCCACCGGGACGGCTTCCTACGAGCAGTACTTC
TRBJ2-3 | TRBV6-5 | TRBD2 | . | CASSHGLAGGTDTQYF | TGTGCCAGCAGTCATGGCCTAGCGGGAGGCACAGATACGCAGTATTTT
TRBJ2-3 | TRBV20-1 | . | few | CSASQDTQYF | TGCAGTGCCAGCCAAGATACGCAGTATTTT
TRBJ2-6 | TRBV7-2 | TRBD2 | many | CASSLAGGAGANVLTF | TGTGCCAGCAGCTTAGCTGGGGGGGCTGGGGCCAACGTCCTGACTTTC
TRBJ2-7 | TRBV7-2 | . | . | CASSLQGLGEQYF | TGTGCCAGCAGCTTACAGGGCTTGGGGGAGCAGTACTTC
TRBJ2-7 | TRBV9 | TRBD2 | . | CASSDSGGHAYEQYF | TGTGCCAGCAGTGACAGCGGGGGTCACGCCTACGAGCAGTACTTC
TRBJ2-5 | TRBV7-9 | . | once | CASSLARGGRRQETQYF | TGTGCCAGCAGCTTAGCCAGGGGGGGGCGCAGGCAAGAGACCCAGTACTTC
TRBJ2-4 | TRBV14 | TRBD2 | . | CASSHGTSGRMYF | TGTGCCAGCAGCCACGGGACTAGCGGGAGGATGTACTTC
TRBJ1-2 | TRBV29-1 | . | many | CSVQQDSGGYTF | TGCAGCGTACAACAGGACTCGGGAGGCTACACCTTC
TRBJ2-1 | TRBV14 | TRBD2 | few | CASSPRLAGGPHNNEQFF | TGTGCCAGCAGCCCTCGACTAGCGGGAGGCCCCCATAACAATGAGCAGTTCTTC
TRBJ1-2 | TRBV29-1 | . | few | CSVAGDGYTF | TGCAGCGTTGCCGGGGATGGCTACACCTTC
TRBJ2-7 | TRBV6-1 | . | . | CASSEIGRREQYF | TGTGCCAGCAGTGAGATCGGCAGGAGGGAGCAGTACTTC
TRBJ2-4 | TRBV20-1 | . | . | CSARDPSGAKNIQYF | TGCAGTGCTAGAGATCCCTCCGGGGCCAAAAACATTCAGTACTTC
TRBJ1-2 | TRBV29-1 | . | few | CSVETSEFTGYTF | TGCAGCGTTGAGACCTCCGAGTTTACTGGCTACACCTTC
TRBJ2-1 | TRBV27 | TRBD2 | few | CASSPRLAGAGYNEQFF | TGTGCCAGCAGTCCCCGACTAGCGGGAGCGGGGTACAATGAGCAGTTCTTC
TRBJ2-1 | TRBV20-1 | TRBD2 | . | CSATPRLAGFYNEQFF | TGCAGTGCCACACCCCGACTAGCGGGATTCTACAATGAGCAGTTCTTC
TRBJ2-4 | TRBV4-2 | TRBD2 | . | CASSHARTSGRELAKNIQYF | TGTGCCAGCAGCCACGCCAGGACTAGCGGGAGAGAGCTGGCCAAAAACATTCAGTACTTC
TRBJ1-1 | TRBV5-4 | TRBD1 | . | CASSAGTGGLNEAFF | TGTGCCAGCAGCGCAGGGACAGGGGGACTTAATGAAGCTTTCTTT
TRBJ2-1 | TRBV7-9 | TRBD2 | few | CASSPRLAGDPSSYNEQFF | TGTGCCAGCAGTCCACGACTAGCGGGAGACCCAAGCTCCTACAATGAGCAGTTCTTC
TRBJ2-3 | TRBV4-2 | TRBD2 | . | CASSQEFSLAARTDTQYF | TGTGCCAGCAGTCAAGAATTTTCACTAGCGGCACGCACAGATACGCAGTATTTT
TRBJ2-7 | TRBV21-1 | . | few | CASSAPPYEQYF | TGTGCCAGCAGCGCCCCCCCCTACGAGCAGTACTTC
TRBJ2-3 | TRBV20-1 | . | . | CSARRDGNTDTQYF | TGCAGTGCTAGAAGGGACGGTAACACAGATACGCAGTATTTT
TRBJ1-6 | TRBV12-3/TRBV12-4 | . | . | CASSLVAGHNSPLHF | TGTGCCAGCAGTTTAGTTGCAGGGCATAATTCACCCCTCCACTTT
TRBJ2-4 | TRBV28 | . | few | CASSPPGSLAKNIQYF | TGTGCCAGCAGTCCCCCGGGGTCCCTAGCCAAAAACATTCAGTACTTC
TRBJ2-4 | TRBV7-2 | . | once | CASSWGGTDLFQYF | TGTGCCAGCAGCTGGGGGGGGACAGATCTTTTTCAGTACTTC
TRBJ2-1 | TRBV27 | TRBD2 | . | CASSRSGSAYNEQFF | TGTGCCAGCAGTCGTAGCGGGAGTGCCTACAATGAGCAGTTCTTC
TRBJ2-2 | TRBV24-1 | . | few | CATSDAPGRTNTGELFF | TGTGCCACCAGTGACGCTCCGGGACGGACGAACACCGGGGAGCTGTTTTTT
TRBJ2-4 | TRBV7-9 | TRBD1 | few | CASSLAPDRGSNIQYF | TGTGCCAGCAGCTTAGCCCCGGACAGGGGATCAAACATTCAGTACTTC
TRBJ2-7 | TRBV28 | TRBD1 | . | CASSLPPGQGNNEQYF | TGTGCCAGCAGTTTACCTCCCGGACAGGGGAACAATGAGCAGTACTTC
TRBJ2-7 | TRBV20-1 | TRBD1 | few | CSANRDRGIYEQYF | TGTAGTGCCAACCGGGACAGGGGAATCTACGAGCAGTACTTC
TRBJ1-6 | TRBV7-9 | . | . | CASSSGSDSYNSPLHF | TGTGCCAGCAGCTCCGGGAGCGACTCCTATAATTCACCCCTCCACTTT
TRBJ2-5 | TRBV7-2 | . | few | CASSLAAEAVETQYF | TGTGCCAGCAGCTTAGCGGCGGAGGCGGTGGAGACCCAGTACTTC
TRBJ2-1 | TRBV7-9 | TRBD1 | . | CASSSRGLGVYNEQFF | TGTGCCAGCAGTAGCAGGGGGTTGGGAGTTTACAACGAGCAGTTCTTC
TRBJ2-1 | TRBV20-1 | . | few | CSASRGSGEQFF | TGCAGTGCTTCTCGGGGGTCCGGGGAGCAGTTCTTC
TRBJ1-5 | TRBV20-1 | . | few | CSARGERVGQPQHF | TGCAGTGCTAGAGGCGAGAGGGTAGGCCAGCCCCAGCATTTT
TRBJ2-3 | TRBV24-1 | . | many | CATSESGGVTDTQYF | TGTGCCACCAGTGAATCCGGCGGGGTCACAGATACGCAGTATTTT
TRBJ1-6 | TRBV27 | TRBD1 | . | CASSFRAGGLYSPLHF | TGTGCCAGCAGTTTCAGGGCAGGGGGCCTCTATTCACCCCTCCACTTT
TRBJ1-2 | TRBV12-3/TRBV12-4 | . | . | CASNVKGYYGYTF | TGTGCCAGCAACGTGAAGGGGTACTATGGCTACACCTTC
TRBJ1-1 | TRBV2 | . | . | CASTLFIGNEAFF | TGTGCCAGCACCCTATTCATCGGGAATGAAGCTTTCTTT
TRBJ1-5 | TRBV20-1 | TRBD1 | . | CSAKGQGNQPQHF | TGCAGTGCTAAGGGACAGGGGAATCAGCCCCAGCATTTT
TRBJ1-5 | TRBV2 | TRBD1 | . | CASSDNRGLSQPQHF | TGTGCCAGCAGTGATAACAGGGGTTTGAGTCAGCCCCAGCATTTT
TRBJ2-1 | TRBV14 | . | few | CASSQWGNEQFF | TGTGCCAGCAGCCAATGGGGCAATGAGCAGTTCTTC
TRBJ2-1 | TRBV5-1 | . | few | CASRPGTTNEQFF | TGCGCCAGCCGGCCGGGGACGACGAATGAGCAGTTCTTC
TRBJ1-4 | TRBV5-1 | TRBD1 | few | CASSSTGGNVNEKLFF | TGCGCCAGCAGCTCGACAGGGGGCAACGTCAATGAAAAACTGTTTTTT